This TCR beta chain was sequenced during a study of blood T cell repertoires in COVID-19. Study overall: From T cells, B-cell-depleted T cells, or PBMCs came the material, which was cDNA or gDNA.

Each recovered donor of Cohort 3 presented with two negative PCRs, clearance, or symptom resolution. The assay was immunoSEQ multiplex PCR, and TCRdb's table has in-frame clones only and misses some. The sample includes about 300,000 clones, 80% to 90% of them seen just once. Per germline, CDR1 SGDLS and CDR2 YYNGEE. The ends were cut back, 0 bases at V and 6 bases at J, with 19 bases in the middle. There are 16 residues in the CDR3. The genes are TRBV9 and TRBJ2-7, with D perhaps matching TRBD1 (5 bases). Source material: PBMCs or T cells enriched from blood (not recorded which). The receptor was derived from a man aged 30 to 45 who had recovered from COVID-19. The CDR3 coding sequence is TGTGCCAGCAGCGTAGGATCAGGGATCATCTCCCCCGAGCAGTACTTC. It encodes CASSVGSGIISPEQYF.